The 18 T cell receptor beta chains in this list originate from one sample, sequenced in a study of shared clonotypes between healthy human individuals. Clones were sequenced by immunoSEQ multiplex PCR, and TCRdb holds only the in-frame ones, with some missing. The profile covers about 480,000 clones, with around 79% appearing a single time and roughly an eighth taken by the ten largest. The sequencing input was PBMCs. All receptors come from a woman aged 40 to 50 in good health. Some clones in this sample may be carry-over from other donors' samples.

Concerning this clone: Other DNA sequences in the same sample also yield this CDR3. This chain uses TRBV5-1 with TRBJ2-6; no clear D gene. Trimming cost V 0 bases and J 0 bases, with 7 bases left between them. This CDR3 is built from 16 residues. CDR1 is SGHRS, CDR2 YFSETQ, per germline. The CDR3 DNA reads TGCGCCAGCAGCTTGGATGTGGGCTCTGGGGCCAACGTCCTGACTTTC. This translates into CASSLDVGSGANVLTF. The full variable domain, completed using reference TRBV5-1 and TRBJ2-6, is KAGVTQTPRYLIKTRGQQVTLSCSPISGHRSVSWYQQTPGQGLQFLFEYFSETQRNKGNFPGRFSGRQFSNSRSEMNVSTLELGDSALYLCASSLDVGSGANVLTFGAGSRLTVL.

The rearrangement joins TRBV18 to TRBJ2-2, with 10 bases aligning to TRBD1. The length of the CDR3 is 17 residues. The V and J ends lost 0 bases and 0 bases, in that order; junction bases with no gene match: 1. The germline V gene has CDR1 KGHSH and CDR2 LQKENI. The CDR3 reads CASSPPGQGTNTGELFF. In nucleotides, the CDR3 is TGTGCCAGCTCACCACCGGGACAGGGGACGAACACCGGGGAGCTGTTTTTT.

The chain couples TRBV7-2 to TRBJ2-3; 7 bases are shared with TRBD1. Trimming removed 1 base from V and 3 bases from J; junction bases left unmatched: 4. In germline, CDR1 is SGHTA, CDR2 FQGNSA. The length of the CDR3 is 15 residues. DNA of the CDR3: TGTGCCAGCAGCTTAGAGGGCAGGGGGACAGATACGCAGTATTTT. This codes for CASSLEGRGTDTQYF.

The gene calls are TRBV4-2 and TRBJ1-3; 7 nucleotides agree with TRBD1. Germline lookup yields CDR1 LGHNA and CDR2 YNFKEQ. Trimming cost V 3 bases and J 0 bases; bases outside gene matches: 11. This CDR3 is built from 18 residues. The CDR3 is CASSQATGALPSGNTIYF. The CDR3 DNA sequence: TGTGCCAGCAGCCAGGCTACAGGGGCCCTTCCCTCTGGAAACACCATATATTTT.

This clone came up once. The rearrangement joins TRBV19 to TRBJ2-7; no reliable D call. The germline CDR1 and CDR2 sequences are LNHDA and SQIVND (reference sequence). V lost 6 bases to trimming and J lost 1 base, with 19 bases between them. CDR3 length: 16 amino acids. Written as DNA, the CDR3 is TGTGCCAGTAGCCCGTATCCCAGTTTAGGATCCTACGAGCAGTACTTC. Translation: CASSPYPSLGSYEQYF.

Notes on this clone: Other DNA variants within this sample encode the same CDR3. The V call is TRBV18, the J call TRBJ1-1; TRBD1 matches 8 bases. The junction had 3 bases not matched to a gene; V was cut back by 3 bases and J by 6 bases. Germline V gene sequence: CDR1 KGHSH, CDR2 LQKENI. This CDR3 is 13 amino acids long. The CDR3 here is CASSPGQGAEAFF. In DNA form, the CDR3 reads TGTGCCAGCTCACCCGGACAGGGAGCTGAAGCTTTCTTT. Using reference TRBV18 and TRBJ1-1 for the parts outside the CDR3, the full variable domain is NAGVMQNPRHLVRRRGQEARLRCSPMKGHSHVYWYRQLPEEGLKFMVYLQKENIIDESGMPKERFSAEFPKEGPSILRIQQVVRGDSAAYFCASSPGQGAEAFFGQGTRLTVV.

A note on this clone: The sample holds other DNA sequences that translate to the same CDR3. This chain joins TRBV7-7 and TRBJ2-5; no clear D gene. Germline V CDR1 and CDR2: SSHAT, FNYEAQ (reference sequence). V shed 1 base and J shed 5 bases, with 8 bases lying between them. CDR3 size: 13 residues. CDR3 sequence reads: CASSLGLEETQYF. CDR3 nucleotides: TGTGCCAGCAGCTTAGGTCTCGAGGAGACCCAGTACTTC.

Concerning this clone: The same CDR3 can be traced to other DNA sequences in this sample. The chain is built from TRBV5-6 and TRBJ2-1; D gene ambiguous. Germline V gives CDR1 SGHDT, CDR2 YYEEEE. The CDR3 is 16 residues long. Trimming left V 0 bases short and J 0 bases short, with 10 bases between. The CDR3 bases are TGTGCCAGCAGCTTGGGAGGACCGAGCTCCTACAATGAGCAGTTCTTC. Translated: CASSLGGPSSYNEQFF. The full variable domain, completed using reference TRBV5-6 and TRBJ2-1, is DAGVTQSPTHLIKTRGQQVTLRCSPKSGHDTVSWYQQALGQGPQFIFQYYEEEERQRGNFPDRFSGHQFPNYSSELNVNALLLGDSALYLCASSLGGPSSYNEQFFGPGTRLTVL.

The chain employs TRBV7-9 and TRBJ1-2; maybe TRBD1 (5 bases). In germline, CDR1 is SEHNR, CDR2 FQNEAQ (reference sequence). The CDR3 spans 17 residues. V was shortened by 5 bases and J by 4 bases, with 23 bases between the two germline ends. This CDR3 is CASSRGEDHRRIYGYTF. DNA for the CDR3: TGTGCCAGCAGCCGGGGGGAGGATCATAGGCGGATCTATGGCTACACCTTC.

This chain connects TRBV28 to TRBJ2-7; TRBD1 is a possible D gene (7 bases). The CDR3 runs 18 residues. V dropped 2 bases and J dropped 6 bases, with 26 bases sitting between them. Germline V lookup: CDR1 MDHEN, CDR2 SYDVKM. CDR3 bases: TGTGCCAGCAGTTTAGGGGCAGGGGGTGCGGGGATCCAGGTCGAGCAGTACTTC. It encodes CASSLGAGGAGIQVEQYF.

The chain uses TRBV18 and TRBJ2-7, with D possibly called TRBD1 or TRBD2 (5 bases each). Germline loops: CDR1 KGHSH, CDR2 LQKENI. The CDR3 length is 14 residues. Trimming took off 6 bases at V and 5 bases at J, with 17 bases between the two ends. DNA for the CDR3: TGTGCCAGCTCGCTCCCCGGGGCGCTTAACGAGCAGTACTTC. It yields the protein CASSLPGALNEQYF.

The V call is TRBV7-3, the J call TRBJ2-3, with D unresolved. Trimming removed 5 bases at V and 6 bases at J, with 12 bases between. Germline CDR1 reads SGHTA; CDR2 reads FQGTGA. The length of the CDR3 is 13 residues. The CDR3 here is CASSVGLSDTQYF. CDR3 sequence (DNA): TGTGCCAGCAGCGTTGGGTTATCCGATACGCAGTATTTT. The full variable domain, rest sourced from reference TRBV7-3 and TRBJ2-3, is GAGVSQTPSNKVTEKGKYVELRCDPISGHTALYWYRQSLGQGPEFLIYFQGTGAADDSGLPNDRFFAVRPEGSVSTLKIQRTERGDSAVYLCASSVGLSDTQYFGPGTRLTVL.

This chain uses TRBV28 with TRBJ2-7; D ambiguous. The germline V gene has CDR1 MDHEN and CDR2 SYDVKM. This CDR3 region has 14 residues. Trimming took off 5 bases at V and 1 base at J, with 12 bases between the two ends. The CDR3 nucleotides are TGTGCCAGCAGTACGTCCGGGCCGTCCTACGAGCAGTACTTC. Translation gives CASSTSGPSYEQYF. The full variable domain, rest sourced from reference TRBV28 and TRBJ2-7, is DVKVTQSSRYLVKRTGEKVFLECVQDMDHENMFWYRQDPGLGLRLIYFSYDVKMKEKGDIPEGYSVSREKKERFSLILESASTNQTSMYLCASSTSGPSYEQYFGPGTRLTVT.

V and J are TRBV5-5 and TRBJ2-2; D gene ambiguous. Trimming shortened V by 1 base and J by 6 bases, and 7 bases separated the two germline ends. Per germline, CDR1 SGHKS and CDR2 YYEKEE (reference sequence). The CDR3 length is 13 residues. CDR3: CASSLFFSGELFF. The DNA for the CDR3 is TGTGCCAGCAGCTTGTTTTTTTCCGGGGAGCTGTTTTTT.

The chain combines TRBV27 with TRBJ1-1; 7 bases are shared with TRBD1. This CDR3 has 15 amino acids. From germline, CDR1 is MNHEY and CDR2 SMNVEV (reference sequence). With V trimmed by 5 bases and J by 2 bases, 8 bases remained unmatched. CDR3 sequence: CASSPWDRKNTEAFF. The CDR3 DNA sequence: TGTGCCAGCAGTCCTTGGGACAGAAAAAACACTGAAGCTTTCTTT.

The table lists this clone with a few counts. The chain carries TRBV7-9 and TRBJ1-5; D gene uncertain. With 5 bases removed from V and 5 bases from J, the gap between germline ends came to 7 bases. Germline values: CDR1 SEHNR, CDR2 FQNEAQ (reference sequence). This CDR3 region has 12 residues. CDR3 DNA sequence: TGTGCCAGCAGCCGCCAGGATCAGCCCCAGCATTTT. Residues: CASSRQDQPQHF. Full variable domain (rest looked up from reference TRBV7-9 and TRBJ1-5): DTGVSQNPRHKITKRGQNVTFRCDPISEHNRLYWYRQTLGQGPEFLTYFQNEAQLEKSRLLSDRFSAERPKGSFSTLEIQRTEQGDSAMYLCASSRQDQPQHFGDGTRLSIL.

Worth noting for this clone: Distinct nucleotide sequences in the sample also encode this CDR3. The rearrangement uses TRBV7-8 and TRBJ1-2; maybe TRBD1 (5 bases). Germline V gene sequence: CDR1 SGHVS, CDR2 FQNEAQ. With 6 bases removed from V and 3 bases from J, the gap between germline ends came to 14 bases. The CDR3 is 14 residues long. The CDR3 sequence: CASSPTGTDYGYTF. DNA of the CDR3: TGTGCCAGCAGTCCCACCGGGACTGACTATGGCTACACCTTC. The variable domain in full, with the rest retrieved from reference TRBV7-8 and TRBJ1-2, is GAGVSQSPRYKVAKRGQDVALRCDPISGHVSLFWYQQALGQGPEFLTYFQNEAQLDKSGLPSDRFFAERPEGSVSTLKIQRTQQEDSAVYLCASSPTGTDYGYTFGSGTRLTVV.

The chain has TRBV28 and TRBJ1-2, with 9 bases that match TRBD1. Unmatched junction bases numbered 7, after V lost 4 bases and J lost 4 bases. CDR1 and CDR2 from the germline V gene are MDHEN and SYDVKM. This CDR3 has 15 residues. The CDR3 DNA reads as TGTGCCAGCAGTTCTACCGGGACAGGGTCCTATGGCTACACCTTC. Its translation: CASSSTGTGSYGYTF.